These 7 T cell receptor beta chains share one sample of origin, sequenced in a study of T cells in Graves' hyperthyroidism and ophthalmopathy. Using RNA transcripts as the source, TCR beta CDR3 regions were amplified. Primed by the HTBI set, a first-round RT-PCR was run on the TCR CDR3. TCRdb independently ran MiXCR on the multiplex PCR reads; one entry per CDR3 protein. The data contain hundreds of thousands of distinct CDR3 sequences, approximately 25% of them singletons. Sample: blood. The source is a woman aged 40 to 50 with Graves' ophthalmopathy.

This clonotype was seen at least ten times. The CDR3 coding sequence is TGTGCCAGCAGTTTCGGCCCGACAGGGGGGAATTCACCCCTCCACTTT. This sequence encodes CASSFGPTGGNSPLHF. The V gene is TRBV27, the J gene TRBJ1-6, with TRBD1 identical over 9 bases. The V and J ends lost 3 bases and 7 bases, in that order; junction bases with no gene match: 7. Germline CDR1 MNHEY, CDR2 SMNVEV (reference sequence). This CDR3 spans 16 amino acids.

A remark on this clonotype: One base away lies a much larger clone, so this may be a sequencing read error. DNA for the CDR3: TGTGCCATCAGCTTCGCGGGACAGGGGGACGAGCAGTACTTC. Protein sequence: CAISFAGQGDEQYF. The chain combines TRBV28 with TRBJ2-7, with 11 bases that match TRBD1. The germline gives CDR1 MDHEN, CDR2 SYDVKM. CDR3 size: 14 residues. The V segment lost 10 bases and the J segment 5 bases; nucleotides outside the gene matches: 10.

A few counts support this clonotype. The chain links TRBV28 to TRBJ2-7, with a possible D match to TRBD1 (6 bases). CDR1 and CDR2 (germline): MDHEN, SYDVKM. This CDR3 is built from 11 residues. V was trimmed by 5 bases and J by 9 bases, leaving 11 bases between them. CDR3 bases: TGTGCCAGCAGTCCCAGAGGGGGGCAGTACTTC. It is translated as CASSPRGGQYF.

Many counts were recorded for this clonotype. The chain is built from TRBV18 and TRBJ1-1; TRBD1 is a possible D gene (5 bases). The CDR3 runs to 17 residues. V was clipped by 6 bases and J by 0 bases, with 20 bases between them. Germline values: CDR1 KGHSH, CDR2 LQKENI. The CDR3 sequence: CASSNSQGWGMNTEAFF. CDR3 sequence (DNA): TGTGCCAGCTCGAATTCCCAGGGTTGGGGCATGAACACTGAAGCTTTCTTT.

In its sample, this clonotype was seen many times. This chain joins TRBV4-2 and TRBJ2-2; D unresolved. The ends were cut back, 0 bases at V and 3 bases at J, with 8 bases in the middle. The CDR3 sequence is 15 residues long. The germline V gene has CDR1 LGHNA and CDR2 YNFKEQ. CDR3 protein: CASSQEAAYTGELFF. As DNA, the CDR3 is TGTGCCAGCAGCCAAGAGGCTGCGTACACCGGGGAGCTGTTTTTT.

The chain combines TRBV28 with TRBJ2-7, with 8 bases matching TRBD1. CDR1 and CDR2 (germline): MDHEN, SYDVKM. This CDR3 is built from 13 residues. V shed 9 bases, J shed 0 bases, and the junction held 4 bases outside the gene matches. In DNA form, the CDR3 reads TGTGCCAGTAGACAGGGGACCTCCTACGAGCAGTACTTC. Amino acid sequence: CASRQGTSYEQYF. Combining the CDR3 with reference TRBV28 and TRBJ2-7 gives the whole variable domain DVKVTQSSRYLVKRTGEKVFLECVQDMDHENMFWYRQDPGLGLRLIYFSYDVKMKEKGDIPEGYSVSREKKERFSLILESASTNQTSMYLCASRQGTSYEQYFGPGTRLTVT.

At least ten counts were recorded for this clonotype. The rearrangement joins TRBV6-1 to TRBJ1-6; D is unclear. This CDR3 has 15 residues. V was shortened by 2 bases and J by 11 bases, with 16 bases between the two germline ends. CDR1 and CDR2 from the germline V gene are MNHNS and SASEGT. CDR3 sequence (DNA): TGTGCCAGCAGTGAAAGGCAGCCGGGGATGACACCCCTCCACTTT. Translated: CASSERQPGMTPLHF.